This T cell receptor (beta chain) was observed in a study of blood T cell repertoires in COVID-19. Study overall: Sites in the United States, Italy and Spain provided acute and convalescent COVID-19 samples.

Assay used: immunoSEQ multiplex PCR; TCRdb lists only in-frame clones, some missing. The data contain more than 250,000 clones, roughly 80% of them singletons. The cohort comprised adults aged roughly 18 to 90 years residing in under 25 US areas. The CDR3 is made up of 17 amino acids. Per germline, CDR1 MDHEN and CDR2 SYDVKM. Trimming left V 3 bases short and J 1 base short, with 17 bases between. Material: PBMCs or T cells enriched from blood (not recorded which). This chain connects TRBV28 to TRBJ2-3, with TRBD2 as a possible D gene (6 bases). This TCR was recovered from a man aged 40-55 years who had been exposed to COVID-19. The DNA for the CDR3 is TGTGCCAGCAGTTTCCCCTTACGGGAGAGGGGCACAGATACGCAGTATTTT. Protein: CASSFPLRERGTDTQYF.